Following are 24 T cell receptor beta chains from one sample sequenced in a study of T cells in Graves' hyperthyroidism and ophthalmopathy. RNA transcripts served as the template for amplifying TCR beta CDR3 regions. A first-round RT-PCR of the TCR CDR3 used the HTBI primer set. TCRdb re-derived calls from the multiplex PCR reads in MiXCR, one entry per CDR3 protein. The sample lists about 200,000 distinct CDR3 sequences; about a sixth were seen once. Sequenced sample: blood. Receptors originate from a woman aged 50 to 60 with Graves' hyperthyroidism.

This clonotype was counted many times. This chain connects TRBV28 to TRBJ1-5; D not certain. The CDR3 has 14 amino acids. Germline V gene data show CDR1 as MDHEN and CDR2 as SYDVKM. With 1 base removed from V and 0 bases from J, the gap between germline ends came to 4 bases. The CDR3 DNA is TGTGCCAGCAGTTTATATGGTAGCAATCAGCCCCAGCATTTT. Translation: CASSLYGSNQPQHF.

CDR3: CASSLFLGAGEQYF. The CDR3, as DNA: TGCGCCAGCAGCTTGTTCTTGGGGGCGGGGGAGCAGTACTTC. This sequence joins TRBV5-1 and TRBJ2-7, with D perhaps TRBD1 or TRBD2 (6 bases each). CDR1 and CDR2 from the germline V gene are SGHRS and YFSETQ. With 1 base removed from V and 7 bases from J, the gap between germline ends came to 15 bases. The length of the CDR3 is 14 residues.

At least ten counts were recorded for this clonotype. The genes are TRBV29-1 and TRBJ2-7; either TRBD1 or TRBD2 may fit D (5 bases each). Germline-derived CDR1 and CDR2 are SQVTM and ANQGSEA. The V end lost 3 bases, the J end lost 4 bases, and 13 bases lay between the germline ends. The CDR3 runs to 13 residues. CDR3 DNA: TGCAGCGTTGATGGAAGAGGGGAATACGAGCAGTACTTC. Translation gives CSVDGRGEYEQYF.

Of note for this clonotype: A much bigger clone sits one base away, suggesting this may be a read error. V is TRBV5-1 and J is TRBJ2-1; D call uncertain. From germline, CDR1 is SGHRS and CDR2 YFSETQ. The CDR3 consists of 13 residues. V lost 0 bases and J 12 bases, leaving 13 bases between the germline ends. For the CDR3, the DNA is TGCGCCAGCAGCTTGGCGGGTTTCGGTGGGCAGTTCTTC. This sequence encodes CASSLAGFGGQFF.

This clonotype was seen only a few times. As DNA, the CDR3 is TGTGCCTCTACGACTAGCAGAAACTCCTACGAGCAGTACTTC. This codes for CASTTSRNSYEQYF. The chain links TRBV28 to TRBJ2-7, with 7 bases fitting TRBD2. The CDR3 runs to 14 residues. The germline gives CDR1 MDHEN, CDR2 SYDVKM. The V and J ends lost 11 bases and 0 bases, in that order; junction bases with no gene match: 10.

At least ten counts were recorded for this clonotype. V and J are TRBV4-1 and TRBJ1-5; 7 bases are a match to TRBD1. This CDR3 is 16 amino acids long. With 0 bases clipped from V and 3 bases from J, the junction kept 5 bases outside the gene matches. The germline V gene has CDR1 MGHRA and CDR2 YSYEKL. CDR3 residues: CASSQEGGQLNQPQHF. The CDR3 DNA reads TGCGCCAGCAGCCAAGAAGGGGGACAGCTCAATCAGCCCCAGCATTTT.

This clonotype was counted between two and nine times. The rearrangement joins TRBV7-9 to TRBJ2-7; D possibly matches TRBD1 or TRBD2 (5 bases each). With 6 bases removed from V and 2 bases from J, the gap between germline ends came to 20 bases. The V gene's germline CDR1 is SEHNR and CDR2 FQNEAQ (reference sequence). This CDR3 comprises 16 residues. The CDR3 spells CASSHRRTTPAYEQYF. DNA for the CDR3: TGTGCCAGCAGTCACAGGAGGACAACCCCTGCCTACGAGCAGTACTTC. Using reference TRBV7-9 and TRBJ2-7 for the parts outside the CDR3, the full variable domain is DTGVSQNPRHKITKRGQNVTFRCDPISEHNRLYWYRQTLGQGPEFLTYFQNEAQLEKSRLLSDRFSAERPKGSFSTLEIQRTEQGDSAMYLCASSHRRTTPAYEQYFGPGTRLTVT.

This clonotype occurred many times. The chain uses TRBV19 and TRBJ2-3; TRBD1 agrees at 9 bases. Germline values: CDR1 LNHDA, CDR2 SQIVND (reference sequence). J lost 3 bases, V lost 9 bases, and 4 bases had no gene match. CDR3 length: 13 residues. Here the CDR3 reads CASNRGRTDTQYF. The CDR3 nucleotides read TGTGCCAGCAACAGGGGGCGGACAGATACGCAGTATTTT. Supplemented by reference TRBV19 and TRBJ2-3, the full variable domain reads DGGITQSPKYLFRKEGQNVTLSCEQNLNHDAMYWYRQDPGQGLRLIYYSQIVNDFQKGDIAEGYSVSREKKESFPLTVTSAQKNPTAFYLCASNRGRTDTQYFGPGTRLTVL.

The sample holds many counts of this clonotype. The J gene is TRBJ2-2, the V gene TRBV20-1, with TRBD2 matching 11 bases. Unmatched junction bases numbered 7, after V lost 0 bases and J lost 7 bases. This CDR3 contains 16 residues. From germline, CDR1 is DFQATT and CDR2 SNEGSKA (reference sequence). CDR3 DNA: TGCAGTGCTAGAGATGGGATACTAGCGGGGGTCGGGGAGCTGTTTTTT. It is translated as CSARDGILAGVGELFF.

The table lists this clonotype with many counts. This chain links TRBV5-1 with TRBJ2-3; TRBD2 agrees at 9 bases. CDR1 and CDR2 from the germline V gene are SGHRS and YFSETQ. Unmatched junction bases numbered 6, after V lost 4 bases and J lost 0 bases. The length of the CDR3 is 16 residues. As DNA, the CDR3 is TGCGCCAGCAGCCTCCTGACTAGCGGTAGCACAGATACGCAGTATTTT. It translates to CASSLLTSGSTDTQYF.

A remark on this clonotype: The junction shows a germline mismatch at one end, possibly a read error. The chain links TRBV12-3 or TRBV12-4 to TRBJ2-3; 15 nucleotides line up with TRBD2. The CDR3 contains 14 residues. The CDR3 nucleotides read TGTGCCAGCAGAAAACCGGGACTAGCGGGAGGAATGGATTTT. Its protein product is CASRKPGLAGGMDF.

This clonotype was seen ten or more times. The J gene is TRBJ2-1, the V gene TRBV7-3; 9 bases are shared with TRBD2. The V gene end was trimmed by 5 bases and the J gene end by 3 bases; junction bases not matched to a gene: 11. In germline, CDR1 is SGHTA, CDR2 FQGTGA. CDR3 size: 17 residues. CDR3 loop: CASSIVALAGSYNEQFF. In nucleotides, the CDR3 is TGTGCCAGCAGCATCGTAGCTCTAGCGGGAAGCTACAATGAGCAGTTCTTC.

This clonotype has at least ten counts. The V call is TRBV10-3, the J call TRBJ1-2; 7 bases line up with TRBD1. This CDR3 region has 13 residues. V shed 4 bases, J shed 4 bases, and the junction held 3 bases outside the gene matches. The V gene's germline CDR1 is ENHRY and CDR2 SYGVKD. CDR3 loop: CAISGQGGYGYTF. CDR3 DNA sequence: TGTGCCATCAGTGGACAGGGAGGCTATGGCTACACCTTC.

This clonotype was seen ten or more times. V gene TRBV28 combines with J gene TRBJ1-5; D is ambiguous. V lost 3 bases, J lost 7 bases, and 7 bases lay in between. The CDR3 contains 12 residues. CDR1 and CDR2 from the germline V gene are MDHEN and SYDVKM. The CDR3 region is CASSFIGQPQHF. The CDR3 DNA sequence: TGTGCCAGCAGTTTTATAGGACAGCCCCAGCATTTT.

This clonotype has at least ten counts. This chain joins TRBV2 and TRBJ1-2; D is unclear. In germline, CDR1 is SNHLY, CDR2 FYNNEI. This CDR3 spans 12 amino acids. The V gene lost 3 bases and the J gene lost 8 bases, with 10 bases spanning the gap. CDR3 DNA: TGTGCCAGCAGTGACACGGCCTGGGGCTACACCTTC. Translated: CASSDTAWGYTF.

Note on this clonotype: It may be a read error: a sequence one base away is much more abundant. This rearrangement joins TRBV10-2 to TRBJ2-1, with D perhaps matching TRBD1 or TRBD2 (6 bases each). This CDR3 has 17 residues. Germline CDR1 is WSHSY and CDR2 is SAAADI. CDR3 bases: TGCACCAGCAGTGAGTCGGGTCGGGGGCGGACCTACAATGAGCAGTTCTTC. It encodes CTSSESGRGRTYNEQFF.

This clonotype was picked up many times. This sequence joins TRBV27 and TRBJ2-5, with 13 bases that match TRBD2. After removal of 4 bases from V and 4 bases from J, the junction contained 6 bases not matched to a gene. This CDR3 region has 16 residues. The germline V gene encodes CDR1 MNHEY and CDR2 SMNVEV (reference sequence). The CDR3 region has the DNA TGTGCCAGCAGTTCCCGGACTAGCGGGAGTGGAGAGACCCAGTACTTC. It is translated as CASSSRTSGSGETQYF.

The table lists this clonotype with a few counts. The chain employs TRBV7-9 and TRBJ2-5; 10 bases line up with TRBD1. The CDR3 extends over 17 amino acids. With 4 bases clipped from V and 5 bases from J, the junction kept 13 bases outside the gene matches. Germline CDR1 SEHNR, CDR2 FQNEAQ (reference sequence). The CDR3 spells CASSWDRGTGDFETQYF. The CDR3 nucleotides are TGTGCCAGCAGCTGGGATAGAGGGACAGGGGATTTTGAGACCCAGTACTTC.

The V call is TRBV18, the J call TRBJ2-5; D is perhaps TRBD1 (6 bases). The CDR3 runs to 14 residues. CDR1 and CDR2 (germline): KGHSH, LQKENI. The V and J ends lost 6 bases and 2 bases respectively, with 13 bases between them. As DNA, the CDR3 is TGTGCCAGCTCCCCAGGGGCATATCAAGAGACCCAGTACTTC. It translates to CASSPGAYQETQYF.

Only a few counts were recorded for this clonotype. The chain recombines TRBV18 with TRBJ1-1; unclear D gene. CDR3 length: 14 amino acids. Trimming removed 4 bases at V and 3 bases at J, with 12 bases between. Per germline, CDR1 KGHSH and CDR2 LQKENI. In nucleotides, the CDR3 is TGTGCCAGCTCACGGGGTATCTCCGACACTGAAGCTTTCTTT. It translates to CASSRGISDTEAFF.

This clonotype was found many times. This chain connects TRBV28 to TRBJ2-7; 11 bases match TRBD1. From germline, CDR1 is MDHEN and CDR2 SYDVKM. The CDR3 covers 15 residues. J was trimmed by 2 bases and V by 6 bases; bases with no gene match: 6. This CDR3 is CASSGPGQGAYEQYF. CDR3 nucleotides: TGTGCCAGCAGCGGTCCGGGACAGGGGGCCTACGAGCAGTACTTC. The whole variable domain, filled in from reference TRBV28 and TRBJ2-7, reads DVKVTQSSRYLVKRTGEKVFLECVQDMDHENMFWYRQDPGLGLRLIYFSYDVKMKEKGDIPEGYSVSREKKERFSLILESASTNQTSMYLCASSGPGQGAYEQYFGPGTRLTVT.

There are a few counts of this clonotype. The DNA for the CDR3 is TGTGCCAGCAGTGAAGTCTCGGGGGACAATGAGCAGTTCTTC. It encodes CASSEVSGDNEQFF. The chain employs TRBV2 and TRBJ2-1; a possible D gene is TRBD2 (6 bases). Germline assignment: CDR1 SNHLY and CDR2 FYNNEI. V lost 1 base, J lost 5 bases, and 9 bases lay in between. This CDR3 comprises 14 residues.

V usage is TRBV19 and J usage is TRBJ1-1; unclear D gene. V was cut by 0 bases and J by 0 bases, with 8 bases left in between. The germline V gene encodes CDR1 LNHDA and CDR2 SQIVND (reference sequence). CDR3 size: 15 residues. CDR3 sequence: CASSIDHSMNTEAFF. CDR3 nucleotides: TGTGCCAGTAGTATAGATCACAGTATGAACACTGAAGCTTTCTTT.

This clonotype was seen ten or more times. The chain employs TRBV20-1 and TRBJ1-2; TRBD1 aligns across 10 bases. There are 12 residues in the CDR3. CDR1 and CDR2 from the germline V gene are DFQATT and SNEGSKA (reference sequence). Trimming cost V 6 bases and J 6 bases; bases outside gene matches: 4. CDR3 sequence reads: CSALTGGNGYTF. CDR3 coding DNA: TGCAGTGCCCTGACAGGGGGCAATGGCTACACCTTC.